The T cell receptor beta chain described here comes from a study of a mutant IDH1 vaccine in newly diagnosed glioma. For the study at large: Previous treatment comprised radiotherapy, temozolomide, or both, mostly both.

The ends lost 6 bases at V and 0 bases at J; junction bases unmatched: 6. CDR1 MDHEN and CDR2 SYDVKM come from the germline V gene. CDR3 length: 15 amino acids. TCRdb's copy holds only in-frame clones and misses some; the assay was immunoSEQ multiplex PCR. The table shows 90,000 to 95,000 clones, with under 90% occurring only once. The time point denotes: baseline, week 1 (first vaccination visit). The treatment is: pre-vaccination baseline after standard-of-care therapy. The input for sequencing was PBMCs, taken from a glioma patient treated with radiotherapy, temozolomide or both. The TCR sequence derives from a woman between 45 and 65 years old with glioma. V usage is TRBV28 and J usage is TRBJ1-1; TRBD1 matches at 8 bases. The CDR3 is CASRAGGLMNTEAFF. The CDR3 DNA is TGTGCCAGCAGAGCAGGGGGCCTGATGAACACTGAAGCTTTCTTT.